A selection of T cell receptor beta chains follows, all from one sample in a study of shared clonotypes between healthy human individuals. Here immunoSEQ multiplex PCR was the method, and the copy in TCRdb shows in-frame clones only, minus some. The profile shows about 2.3 million clones, 85% to 95% of them singletons. Sequenced material: naive CD4+ T cells from PBMCs. The receptors were sampled from a man aged 18 to 29 in good health. Some clones in this sample may be carry-over from other donors' samples. Each CDR3 is given with its conserved first and last residue. D genes are given only for firm matches. The listing skips clone size in some rows; elsewhere it reads once, few, many or a size class.

TRBV2	-	-	TRBJ2-3	15	CASSEAVQTTDTQYF	TGTGCCAGCAGTGAAGCGGTTCAGACAACAGATACGCAGTATTTT
TRBV29-1	-	-	TRBJ1-3	12	CSVSGVGNTIYF	TGCAGCGTATCTGGGGTCGGCAACACCATATATTTT
TRBV28	few	TRBD1	TRBJ1-4	13	CASTGGKGEKLFF	TGTGCCAGCACAGGGGGCAAGGGGGAAAAACTGTTTTTT
TRBV5-1	-	-	TRBJ1-2	15	CASSLAEDRLYGYTF	TGCGCCAGCAGCTTGGCCGAAGACAGACTCTATGGCTACACCTTC
TRBV29-1	-	-	TRBJ2-2	17	CSVGLTIDNSNTGELFF	TGCAGCGTCGGATTAACGATAGACAATTCGAACACCGGGGAGCTGTTTTTT
TRBV28	-	-	TRBJ1-3	15	CASSFAGSSGNTIYF	TGTGCCAGCAGTTTCGCAGGGAGCTCTGGAAACACCATATATTTT
TRBV4-1	-	TRBD2	TRBJ2-1	21	CASSQGSRREGHPRVRDEQFF	TGCGCCAGCAGCCAAGGGTCCCGGCGGGAGGGCCATCCTCGAGTACGAGATGAGCAGTTCTTC
TRBV6-5	-	-	TRBJ1-1	13	CASSYLTETEAFF	TGTGCCAGCAGTTACTTGACTGAAACTGAAGCTTTCTTT
TRBV5-1	-	TRBD1	TRBJ2-2	16	CASSLVGQGNTGELFF	TGCGCCAGCAGCTTGGTAGGACAGGGGAACACCGGGGAGCTGTTTTTT
TRBV7-3	-	-	TRBJ2-1	15	CASSATGTSYNEQFF	TGTGCCAGCAGCGCTACAGGGACCTCCTACAATGAGCAGTTCTTC
TRBV30	-	-	TRBJ1-3	14	CAWSVWDSGNTIYF	TGTGCCTGGAGTGTCTGGGACTCTGGAAACACCATATATTTT
TRBV5-1	-	-	TRBJ2-3	13	CASSSLYTDTQYF	TGCGCCAGCAGTTCACTTTACACAGATACGCAGTATTTT
TRBV10-3	-	-	TRBJ1-1	16	CAISESTSSLNTEAFF	TGTGCCATCAGTGAGTCGACGTCTTCTTTGAACACTGAAGCTTTCTTT
TRBV2	few	-	TRBJ1-1	13	CASSEDRVTEAFF	TGTGCCAGCAGTGAAGACAGGGTGACTGAAGCTTTCTTT
TRBV19	-	TRBD2	TRBJ2-3	14	CASRLAGNSDTQYF	TGTGCCAGTAGGTTAGCGGGGAACTCCGATACGCAGTATTTT
TRBV30	few	TRBD1	TRBJ1-4	13	CAWSGQGGEKLFF	TGTGCCTGGTCGGGACAGGGTGGTGAAAAACTGTTTTTT
TRBV9	-	-	TRBJ1-2	15	CASSVWAIGNYGYTF	TGTGCCAGCAGCGTATGGGCGATAGGAAACTATGGCTACACCTTC
TRBV28	-	-	TRBJ2-5	15	CASRVQGQAEETQYF	TGTGCCAGCAGAGTACAGGGCCAGGCAGAAGAGACCCAGTACTTC
TRBV4-2	-	-	TRBJ2-7	17	CASSQQFSGRSSYEQYF	TGTGCCAGCAGCCAACAGTTCTCGGGGAGGAGCTCCTACGAGCAGTACTTC
TRBV4-1	-	-	TRBJ2-6	17	CASSQGQAYSGANVLTF	TGCGCCAGCAGCCAAGGGCAGGCCTACTCTGGGGCCAACGTCCTGACTTTC
TRBV6-5	-	-	TRBJ2-7	12	CASSGTQYEQYF	TGTGCCAGCAGCGGGACACAATACGAGCAGTACTTC
TRBV11-2	-	TRBD2	TRBJ2-7	15	CASSSIAGSSYEQYF	TGTGCCAGCAGCTCCATAGCGGGAAGCTCCTACGAGCAGTACTTC
TRBV5-1	-	TRBD2	TRBJ2-7	14	CASSFIAGSYEQYF	TGCGCCAGCAGCTTCATAGCGGGGTCATACGAGCAGTACTTC
TRBV10-3	-	-	TRBJ1-2	12	CAISSDTNGYTF	TGTGCCATCAGTTCGGACACCAATGGCTACACCTTC
TRBV7-9	-	-	TRBJ1-2	15	CASSLSPPSQDGYTF	TGTGCCAGCAGCTTATCCCCCCCGAGCCAGGATGGCTACACCTTC
TRBV18	-	-	TRBJ2-1	13	CASSPPSRSEQFF	TGTGCCAGCTCACCACCGTCTCGGTCGGAGCAGTTCTTC
TRBV4-1	-	-	TRBJ1-5	15	CASSQDGSSNQPQHF	TGCGCCAGCAGCCAAGACGGCTCTAGCAATCAGCCCCAGCATTTT
TRBV25-1	few	-	TRBJ1-2	12	CASSVTSYGYTF	TGTGCCAGCAGTGTGACAAGCTATGGCTACACCTTC
TRBV14	-	-	TRBJ2-5	17	CASSQVGHRVTQETQYF	TGTGCCAGCAGCCAAGTGGGTCACAGGGTGACACAAGAGACCCAGTACTTC
TRBV9	-	-	TRBJ2-7	14	CASSVGRPDAEQYF	TGTGCCAGCAGCGTAGGTCGCCCCGACGCCGAGCAGTACTTC
TRBV6-5	once	-	TRBJ1-3	14	CASSLRFSGNTIYF	TGTGCCAGCAGCCTCCGATTCTCTGGAAACACCATATATTTT
TRBV2	-	-	TRBJ2-7	15	CASSDKAGGRNEQYF	TGTGCCAGCAGTGATAAGGCTGGCGGTAGGAACGAGCAGTACTTC
TRBV27	-	TRBD1	TRBJ2-7	15	CASSGQESLLYEQYF	TGTGCCAGCAGCGGACAGGAAAGCCTTTTATACGAGCAGTACTTC
TRBV7-9	-	-	TRBJ2-5	15	CASSKPTGLGETQYF	TGTGCCAGCAGCAAGCCAACAGGGCTCGGAGAGACCCAGTACTTC
TRBV5-1	once	-	TRBJ1-1	15	CASSLAWLEGAEAFF	TGCGCCAGCAGCTTGGCCTGGCTAGAGGGGGCTGAAGCTTTCTTT
TRBV9	-	-	TRBJ1-2	14	CASSVAGRSYGYTF	TGTGCCAGCAGCGTCGCGGGACGGAGCTATGGCTACACCTTC
TRBV7-3	-	TRBD2	TRBJ2-2	18	CASSLPASGRGNTGELFF	TGTGCCAGCAGCTTACCGGCTAGCGGGAGGGGGAACACCGGGGAGCTGTTTTTT
TRBV5-1	-	TRBD2	TRBJ2-3	18	CASSLGYASGITTDTQYF	TGCGCCAGCAGCTTGGGTTACGCTAGCGGGATAACGACAGATACGCAGTATTTT
TRBV7-9	once	-	TRBJ2-7	14	CASSLVLAPYEQYF	TGTGCCAGCAGCTTAGTTCTAGCGCCCTACGAGCAGTACTTC
TRBV5-5	-	-	TRBJ2-1	12	CASSFLAEEQFF	TGTGCCAGCAGCTTCTTAGCGGAAGAGCAGTTCTTC
TRBV28	-	TRBD1	TRBJ1-2	16	CASSSVQGASNYGYTF	TGTGCCAGCAGTTCTGTACAGGGGGCTTCTAACTATGGCTACACCTTC
TRBV10-3	-	-	TRBJ2-3	13	CAISAAAADTQYF	TGTGCCATCAGTGCAGCAGCAGCAGATACGCAGTATTTT
TRBV6-6	-	TRBD1	TRBJ1-6	16	CASSFGTGRGGSPLHF	TGTGCCAGCAGTTTCGGGACAGGGAGAGGTGGTTCACCCCTCCACTTT
TRBV7-3	-	-	TRBJ2-3	14	CASSLVGQADTQYF	TGTGCCAGCAGCTTAGTGGGGCAGGCAGATACGCAGTATTTT
TRBV7-3	-	-	TRBJ2-5	13	CASSLGVGETQYF	TGTGCCAGCAGCTTAGGGGTTGGGGAGACCCAGTACTTC
TRBV28	-	TRBD1	TRBJ2-7	16	CASSPHGQGNSYEQYF	TGTGCCAGCAGTCCCCATGGACAGGGGAACTCCTACGAGCAGTACTTC
TRBV29-1	few	TRBD1	TRBJ1-2	14	CSVWTGEFNYGYTF	TGCAGCGTATGGACAGGGGAATTTAACTATGGCTACACCTTC
TRBV2	once	TRBD1	TRBJ1-2	13	CASSQGGNYGYTF	TGTGCCAGCTCACAGGGGGGGAACTATGGCTACACCTTC
TRBV6-5	-	-	TRBJ1-5	13	CASSSGEARPQHF	TGTGCCAGCAGTTCGGGAGAGGCCCGGCCCCAGCATTTT
TRBV5-4	-	TRBD2	TRBJ2-3	16	CASSLARGRAVGTQYF	TGTGCCAGCAGCTTGGCTCGCGGGAGGGCCGTGGGTACGCAGTATTTT